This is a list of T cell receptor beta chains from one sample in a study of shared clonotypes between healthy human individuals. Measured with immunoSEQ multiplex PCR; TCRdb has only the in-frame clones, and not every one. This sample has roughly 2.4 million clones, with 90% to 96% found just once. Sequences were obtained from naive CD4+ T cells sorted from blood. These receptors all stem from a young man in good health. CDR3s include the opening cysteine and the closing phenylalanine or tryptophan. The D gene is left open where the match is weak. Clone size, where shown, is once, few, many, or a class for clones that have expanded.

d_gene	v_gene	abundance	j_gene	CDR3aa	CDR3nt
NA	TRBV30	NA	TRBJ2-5	CACFTQGGMETQYF	TGTGCCTGTTTCACTCAGGGGGGAATGGAGACCCAGTACTTC
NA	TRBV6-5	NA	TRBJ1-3	CASSPDSSGNTIYF	TGTGCCAGCAGCCCGGACAGCTCTGGAAACACCATATATTTT
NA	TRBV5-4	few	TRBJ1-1	CASSSDRYSTEAFF	TGTGCCAGCAGCTCGGACCGTTATAGTACTGAAGCTTTCTTT
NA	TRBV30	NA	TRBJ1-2	CAWMGYGRESGYTF	TGTGCCTGGATGGGGTACGGCAGGGAGAGTGGCTACACCTTC
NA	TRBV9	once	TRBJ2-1	CASSVEASHEQFF	TGTGCCAGCAGCGTAGAGGCAAGCCATGAGCAGTTCTTC
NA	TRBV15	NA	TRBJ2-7	CATSRAGTPAGEQYF	TGTGCCACCAGCAGAGCCGGGACCCCCGCGGGAGAGCAGTACTTC
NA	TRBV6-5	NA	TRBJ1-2	CASSVAGQIYGYTF	TGTGCCAGCAGCGTGGCGGGGCAGATCTATGGCTACACCTTC
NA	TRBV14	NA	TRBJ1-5	CASSQGAKPQHF	TGTGCCAGCAGCCAGGGAGCGAAGCCCCAGCATTTT
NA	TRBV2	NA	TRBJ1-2	CASSPSGYAAYGYTF	TGTGCCAGCAGTCCCAGTGGGTATGCGGCCTATGGCTACACCTTC
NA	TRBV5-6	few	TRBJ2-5	CASSLPQETQYF	TGTGCCAGCAGCTTGCCCCAAGAGACCCAGTACTTC
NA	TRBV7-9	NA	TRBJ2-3	CASSPRGARTDTQYF	TGTGCCAGCAGCCCCCGGGGGGCAAGGACAGATACGCAGTATTTT
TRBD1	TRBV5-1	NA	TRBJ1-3	CASSLRDSRSGNTIYF	TGCGCCAGCAGCTTAAGGGACAGCCGCTCTGGAAACACCATATATTTT
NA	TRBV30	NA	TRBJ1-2	CASTLGGALSYGYTF	TGTGCCTCAACCCTAGGGGGGGCCCTCTCCTATGGCTACACCTTC
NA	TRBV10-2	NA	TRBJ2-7	CASSEQGHEQYF	TGCGCCAGCAGTGAGCAGGGCCACGAGCAGTACTTC
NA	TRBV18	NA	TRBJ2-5	CASSPPGPGLETQYF	TGTGCCAGCTCACCACCCGGCCCCGGGCTAGAGACCCAGTACTTC
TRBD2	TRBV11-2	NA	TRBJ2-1	CASSSYSGRESYNEQFF	TGTGCCAGCAGCTCCTACAGCGGGAGGGAGTCCTACAATGAGCAGTTCTTC
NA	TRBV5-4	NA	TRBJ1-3	CASSLGSNSGNTIYF	TGTGCCAGCAGCTTGGGCAGCAACTCTGGAAACACCATATATTTT
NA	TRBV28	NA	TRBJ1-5	CASSPLRVGQPQHF	TGTGCCAGCAGTCCCCTCCGGGTCGGTCAGCCCCAGCATTTT
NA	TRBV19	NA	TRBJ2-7	CASSPDRVGQLSEQYF	TGTGCCAGTAGTCCCGACCGTGTGGGACAACTAAGCGAGCAGTACTTC
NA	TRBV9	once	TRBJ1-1	CASSVVPLNTEAFF	TGTGCCAGCAGCGTAGTCCCGTTGAACACTGAAGCTTTCTTT
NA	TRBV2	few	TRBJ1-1	CASSDFREPEAFF	TGTGCCAGCAGTGACTTTAGGGAGCCTGAAGCTTTCTTT
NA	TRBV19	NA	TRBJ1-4	CASSPSGGNEKLFF	TGTGCCAGTAGCCCCTCGGGGGGTAATGAAAAACTGTTTTTT
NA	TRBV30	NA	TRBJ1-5	CAWGTYRGPQHF	TGTGCCTGGGGGACATATCGGGGGCCCCAGCATTTT
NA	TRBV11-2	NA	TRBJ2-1	CASSSYKATGSYNEQFF	TGTGCCAGCAGCTCATACAAAGCCACGGGTTCCTACAATGAGCAGTTCTTC
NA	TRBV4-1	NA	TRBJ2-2	CASSQVRDSGELFF	TGCGCCAGCAGCCAAGTTCGCGATTCCGGGGAGCTGTTTTTT
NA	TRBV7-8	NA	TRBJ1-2	CASSLDTLGYTF	TGTGCCAGCAGCCTTGACACCCTTGGCTACACCTTC
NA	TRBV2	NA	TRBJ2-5	CASSPVLGGETQYF	TGTGCCAGCAGTCCCGTCCTGGGAGGAGAGACCCAGTACTTC
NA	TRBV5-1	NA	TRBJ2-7	CASSFTPDRVYEQYF	TGCGCCAGCAGCTTTACCCCCGACAGAGTCTACGAGCAGTACTTC
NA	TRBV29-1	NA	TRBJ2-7	CSVEDGVLHKEQYF	TGCAGCGTTGAAGATGGTGTGCTACATAAGGAGCAGTACTTC
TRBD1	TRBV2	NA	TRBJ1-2	CASRGDSGADGYTF	TGTGCCAGCAGAGGGGACAGCGGTGCTGATGGCTACACCTTC
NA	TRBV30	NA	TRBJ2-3	CAWRVGTDTQYF	TGTGCCTGGCGGGTAGGCACAGATACGCAGTATTTT
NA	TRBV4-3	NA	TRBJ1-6	CASSQEAGGSVNSPLHF	TGCGCCAGCAGCCAAGAAGCGGGTGGGTCCGTAAATTCACCCCTCCACTTT
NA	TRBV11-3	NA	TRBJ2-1	CASSSQGGSYNEQFF	TGTGCCAGCAGCTCCCAGGGGGGCTCCTACAATGAGCAGTTCTTC
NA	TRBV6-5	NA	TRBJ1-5	CASSRLTGLGQPQHF	TGTGCCAGCAGTCGCTTAACAGGGCTGGGTCAGCCCCAGCATTTT
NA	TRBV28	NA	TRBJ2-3	CASNGRRKTSTDTQYF	TGTGCCAGCAACGGACGGCGAAAAACTAGCACAGATACGCAGTATTTT
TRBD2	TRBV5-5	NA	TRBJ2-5	CASSSERTSVETQYF	TGTGCCAGCAGCTCGGAGAGGACTAGCGTCGAGACCCAGTACTTC
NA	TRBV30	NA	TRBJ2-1	CAWSGSSYNEQFF	TGTGCCTGGAGCGGCAGCTCCTACAATGAGCAGTTCTTC
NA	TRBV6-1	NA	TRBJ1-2	CASSGQLAGDYGYTF	TGTGCCAGCAGTGGTCAATTAGCCGGCGACTATGGCTACACCTTC
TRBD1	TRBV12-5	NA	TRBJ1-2	CASGTDLPNRGHGYTF	TGTGCTAGTGGTACCGACCTCCCGAACAGGGGACATGGCTACACCTTC
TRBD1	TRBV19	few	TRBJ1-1	CSSRTGQGNTEAFF	TGTTCGAGCCGCACGGGACAGGGTAACACTGAAGCTTTCTTT
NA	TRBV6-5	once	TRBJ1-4	CASSSRDGGTKGLFF	TGTGCCAGCAGTTCCCGGGACGGGGGGACGAAAGGACTGTTTTTT
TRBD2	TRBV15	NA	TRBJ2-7	CATSRGGLAGSYEQYF	TGTGCCACCAGCAGAGGGGGACTAGCGGGTTCCTACGAGCAGTACTTC
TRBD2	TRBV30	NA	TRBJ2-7	CAWSVRPSGIASYEQYF	TGTGCCTGGAGTGTCCGACCTAGCGGGATCGCCTCCTACGAGCAGTACTTC
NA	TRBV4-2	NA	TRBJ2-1	CASSPTPQGWDEQFF	TGTGCCAGCAGCCCGACCCCCCAGGGGTGGGATGAGCAGTTCTTC
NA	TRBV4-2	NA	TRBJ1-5	CASSQDTHQPQHF	TGTGCCAGCAGCCAAGACACCCATCAGCCCCAGCATTTT
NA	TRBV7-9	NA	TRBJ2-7	CASRRGDYHEQYF	TGTGCCAGCAGAAGGGGAGATTATCACGAGCAGTACTTC
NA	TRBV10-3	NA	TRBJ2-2	CATTGFSPGELFF	TGTGCCACCACAGGGTTTTCTCCCGGGGAGCTGTTTTTT
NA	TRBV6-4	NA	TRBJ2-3	CASSDAVSPLGIRTDTQYF	TGTGCCAGCAGTGACGCGGTAAGCCCCTTAGGGATCCGCACAGATACGCAGTATTTT
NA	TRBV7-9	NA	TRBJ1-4	CASSTSRQNEKLFF	TGTGCCAGCAGCACGTCAAGGCAGAATGAAAAACTGTTTTTT
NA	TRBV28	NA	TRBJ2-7	CASASSYEQYF	TGTGCCAGCGCTAGCTCCTACGAGCAGTACTTC
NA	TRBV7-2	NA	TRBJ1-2	CASSLAPGRDYGYTF	TGTGCCAGCAGCTTAGCGCCGGGGAGGGACTATGGCTACACCTTC
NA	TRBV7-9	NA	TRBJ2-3	CASTADGDTQYF	TGTGCCAGCACCGCGGACGGAGATACGCAGTATTTT
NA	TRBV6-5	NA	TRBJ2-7	CASSYEIRQGSYEQYF	TGTGCCAGCAGTTACGAGATACGGCAGGGCTCCTACGAGCAGTACTTC
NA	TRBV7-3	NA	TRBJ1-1	CASSFSGGNTEAFF	TGTGCCAGCAGCTTTAGTGGGGGGAACACTGAAGCTTTCTTT